This TCR beta chain was retrieved from a study of OX40 agonist ivuxolimab in advanced cancers. The wider study: Earlier treatment with anti-PD-1, anti-PD-L1 or anti-CTLA-4 was permitted, and about 40% had received some. Among those treated, three patients had partial responses, one with hepatocellular carcinoma and two with cutaneous melanoma.

Clones were read by immunoSEQ multiplex PCR, and TCRdb kept only the in-frame ones, dropping some. The repertoire holds 65,000 to 80,000 clones, with approximately 82% as singletons. This clone came up once. The CDR3 extends over 15 amino acids. Germline CDR1 and CDR2: LNHDA and SQIVND (reference sequence). With V trimmed by 6 bases and J by 7 bases, 9 bases remained unmatched. Here the sequenced sample was CD4+ or CD8+ T cells sorted from blood, taken in a trial of the OX40 agonist ivuxolimab. The chain is built from TRBV19 and TRBJ1-4; 9 bases match TRBD1. This receptor was identified in an adult with an advanced solid tumor such as melanoma, head and neck, liver or kidney cancer. CDR3 bases: TGTGCCAGTAGCCCAAATGGACAGGGGAGTGAAAAACTGTTTTTT. This gives the protein CASSPNGQGSEKLFF.